Listed here are 22 T cell receptor beta chains from one sample, sequenced in a study of blood T cell repertoires in COVID-19. Libraries were prepared by immunoSEQ multiplex PCR; TCRdb keeps only in-frame clonotypes and omits some of them. The data show approximately 96,000 clones, with about 88% seen just once and 2.9% held by the top ten. The sequenced sample consisted of peripheral blood. The receptor source for this set is a woman older than 75 with acute or convalescent COVID-19.

V and J are TRBV3-1 (or the pseudogene TRBV3-2) and TRBJ2-7, with D possibly TRBD2 on 6 matching bases. This CDR3 is built from 17 residues. V lost 3 bases, J lost 2 bases, and 20 bases lay in between. In germline, CDR1 is LGHDT, CDR2 YNNKEL (reference sequence). Here the CDR3 DNA reads TGTGCCAGCAGCCACGTTCCCGGGGGAAGGGCAACCTACGAGCAGTACTTC. It yields the protein CASSHVPGGRATYEQYF.

V and J are TRBV12-3 or TRBV12-4 and TRBJ1-1; D is perhaps TRBD1 (5 bases). V was cut by 3 bases and J by 11 bases, with 13 bases left in between. The CDR3 contains 12 residues. CDR3 sequence: CASSLAGFRAFF. The CDR3 DNA reads as TGTGCCAGCAGTTTGGCAGGGTTTCGGGCTTTCTTT.

The gene calls are TRBV14 and TRBJ1-1; D is undetermined. In germline, CDR1 is SGHDN, CDR2 FVKESK. Between the trimmed V and J ends, which lost 5 bases and 1 base, there was a span of 8 bases. The CDR3 has 13 residues. In nucleotides, the CDR3 is TGTGCCAGCAGCTACCGGGGGAACACTGAAGCTTTCTTT. Its protein is CASSYRGNTEAFF.

The V call is TRBV14, the J call TRBJ1-1; D might be TRBD1 (5 bases). This CDR3 comprises 15 residues. The germline V gene has CDR1 SGHDN and CDR2 FVKESK. Trimming took off 3 bases at V and 8 bases at J, with 19 bases between the two ends. CDR3 region: CASSQMRGAGDEAFF. CDR3 sequence (DNA): TGTGCCAGCAGCCAGATGAGGGGCGCGGGGGACGAAGCTTTCTTT.

V is TRBV5-1 and J is TRBJ2-7; 9 bases are shared with TRBD1. This CDR3 is 13 amino acids long. V trimming: 5 bases; J trimming: 6 bases; junction bases outside the gene matches: 6. Germline loops: CDR1 SGHRS, CDR2 YFSETQ. The CDR3 DNA sequence: TGCGCCAGCAGGGGACAGGGAGTGCCCGAGCAGTACTTC. Amino acids: CASRGQGVPEQYF.

The rearrangement uses TRBV6-6 and TRBJ2-1, with 12 bases fitting TRBD1. Per germline, CDR1 MNHNY and CDR2 SVGAGI (reference sequence). This CDR3 spans 16 amino acids. V shed 2 bases and J 8 bases; nucleotides not matched to a gene: 7. CDR3 in amino acids: CASSYLGQGALDEQFF. In DNA form, the CDR3 reads TGTGCCAGCAGTTACCTGGGACAGGGGGCACTTGATGAGCAGTTCTTC.

J is TRBJ2-3 and V is TRBV4-1, with 8 bases matching TRBD2. This CDR3 spans 17 amino acids. Germline CDR1 is MGHRA and CDR2 is YSYEKL. Trimming at V came to 3 bases and at J to 2 bases, leaving 10 bases not matched to a gene. CDR3 region: CASSHLRAGGPTDTQYF. DNA of the CDR3: TGCGCCAGCAGCCATTTGAGGGCGGGGGGCCCCACAGATACGCAGTATTTT.

Only one count was recorded for this clone. The chain carries TRBV6-5 and TRBJ2-7; 9 positions agree with TRBD1. V gave up 5 bases and J gave up 2 bases; unmatched junction bases: 7. Germline V gives CDR1 MNHEY, CDR2 SVGAGI. This CDR3 is built from 15 residues. CDR3 protein: CASSQPGQGAYEQYF. The CDR3 nucleotides are TGTGCCAGCAGTCAGCCGGGACAGGGAGCCTACGAGCAGTACTTC.

The genes are TRBV6-1 and TRBJ1-6; TRBD1 is a possible D gene (6 bases). CDR1 is MNHNS, CDR2 SASEGT, per germline. CDR3 size: 14 residues. Between the trimmed V and J ends, which lost 5 bases and 10 bases, there was a span of 15 bases. Written as DNA, the CDR3 is TGTGCCAGCAGTTCGGCAGGGGAAGAATCACCCCTCCACTTT. Protein: CASSSAGEESPLHF.

This chain links TRBV18 with TRBJ1-4; no clear D gene. Trimming pared 3 bases from V and 3 bases from J, leaving 8 bases between. The CDR3 runs to 14 residues. Germline CDR1 and CDR2: KGHSH and LQKENI. The CDR3 region is CASSPPGANEKLFF. The CDR3 DNA reads TGTGCCAGCTCACCCCCCGGGGCTAATGAAAAACTGTTTTTT.

This clone came up a few times. The chain links TRBV11-3 to TRBJ2-3; TRBD1 matches at 8 bases. Germline assignment: CDR1 SGHNT and CDR2 YENEEA. V lost 5 bases, J lost 0 bases, and 4 bases stayed unmatched. CDR3 length: 15 residues. The CDR3 reads CASSRTGFSTDTQYF. CDR3 DNA: TGTGCCAGCAGCAGGACAGGGTTCAGCACAGATACGCAGTATTTT.

The chain employs TRBV6-2 or TRBV6-3 and TRBJ1-2; D might be TRBD1 (6 bases). The CDR3 has 15 amino acids. Germline CDR1 and CDR2: MNHEY and SVGEGT. V was trimmed by 5 bases and J by 6 bases, leaving 19 bases between them. This CDR3 reads CASSHPPYRDDGYTF. The CDR3 DNA is TGTGCCAGCAGTCACCCCCCTTACAGGGACGATGGCTACACCTTC.

This chain links TRBV18 with TRBJ1-1, with D perhaps TRBD1 (5 bases). Germline V gene sequence: CDR1 KGHSH, CDR2 LQKENI. Trimming removed 0 bases at V and 3 bases at J, with 11 bases between. This CDR3 spans 15 amino acids. CDR3 protein: CASSPPEGGDTEAFF. The CDR3 coding sequence is TGTGCCAGCTCACCACCGGAGGGAGGGGACACTGAAGCTTTCTTT.

The genes are TRBV6-5 and TRBJ1-4, with 7 bases matching TRBD1. Trimming cost V 2 bases and J 7 bases; bases outside gene matches: 10. Germline loops: CDR1 MNHEY, CDR2 SVGAGI. The CDR3 runs 16 residues. CDR3 sequence reads: CASSYGRTGLSEKLFF. The CDR3, as DNA: TGTGCCAGCAGTTACGGCCGGACAGGTTTGAGTGAAAAACTGTTTTTT.

This chain links TRBV3-1 (or the pseudogene TRBV3-2) with TRBJ1-1, with unresolved D. The V gene lost 4 bases and the J gene lost 4 bases, with 16 bases spanning the gap. Germline assignment: CDR1 LGHDT and CDR2 YNNKEL (reference sequence). CDR3 length: 15 amino acids. The CDR3 is CASSLLAQWPTEAFF. CDR3 in DNA: TGTGCCAGCAGCCTCTTGGCCCAGTGGCCCACTGAAGCTTTCTTT.

V usage is TRBV4-3 and J usage is TRBJ2-2; 12 bases agree with TRBD2. V gave up 0 bases and J gave up 0 bases; unmatched junction bases: 8. CDR3 length: 20 residues. Germline values: CDR1 LGHNA, CDR2 YSLEER. The CDR3 spells CASSQESTSGGFANTGELFF. In DNA, the CDR3 is TGCGCCAGCAGCCAAGAATCCACTAGCGGGGGGTTCGCGAACACCGGGGAGCTGTTTTTT.

The chain recombines TRBV4-2 with TRBJ2-1; possible D gene TRBD2, 6 bases. Trimming stripped 1 base from V and 7 bases from J, with 11 bases between. CDR3 length equals 14 residues. CDR1 and CDR2 from the germline V gene are LGHNA and YNFKEQ. CDR3 coding DNA: TGTGCCAGCAGCCAAGCGGCGGGAACGAATGAGCAGTTCTTC. It yields the protein CASSQAAGTNEQFF.

This clone was found a few times. V usage is TRBV2 and J usage is TRBJ2-2; 7 bases line up with TRBD1. The V gene end was trimmed by 4 bases and the J gene end by 6 bases; junction bases not matched to a gene: 8. The germline V gene has CDR1 SNHLY and CDR2 FYNNEI. This CDR3 has 15 residues. The CDR3 nucleotides are TGTGCCAGCAGTGGCGTAGGGGGCATAGCCGGGGAGCTGTTTTTT. This gives the protein CASSGVGGIAGELFF.

The rearrangement joins TRBV6-2 or TRBV6-3 to TRBJ1-2; D is unclear. Per germline, CDR1 MNHEY and CDR2 SVGEGT. The CDR3 sequence is 18 residues long. Trimming removed 1 base from V and 2 bases from J, with 20 bases in between. The DNA for the CDR3 is TGTGCCAGCAGTTACTTCGATCCTGTTCGGGTTTCAAACTATGGCTACACCTTC. Protein product: CASSYFDPVRVSNYGYTF.

CDR3 region: CASSPSGRMTGELFF. DNA for the CDR3: TGTGCCAGCAGCCCCAGCGGGAGAATGACCGGGGAGCTGTTTTTT. The genes are TRBV7-3 and TRBJ2-2; 8 nucleotides align to TRBD2. The V gene end was trimmed by 5 bases and the J gene end by 5 bases; junction bases not matched to a gene: 7. Per the germline V gene, CDR1 is SGHTA and CDR2 is FQGTGA. The CDR3 runs 15 residues.

CDR3 sequence: CASSVAGGGANYGYTF. CDR3 nucleotide sequence: TGTGCCAGCAGCGTAGCTGGGGGGGGAGCTAACTATGGCTACACCTTC. The chain couples TRBV9 to TRBJ1-2; maybe TRBD1 (5 bases). V was clipped by 0 bases and J by 0 bases, with 12 bases between them. The germline V gene has CDR1 SGDLS and CDR2 YYNGEE. The CDR3 runs to 16 residues.

This clone has more than one count but fewer than ten. V gene TRBV30 combines with J gene TRBJ1-1; D not resolved. The CDR3 is 13 residues long. Germline values: CDR1 GTSNPN, CDR2 SVGIG (reference sequence). Trimming removed 7 bases at V and 3 bases at J, with 15 bases between. DNA of the CDR3: TGTGCCTCAACTTGGGGAGGGCACACTGAAGCTTTCTTT. It codes for CASTWGGHTEAFF.